A selection of T cell receptor beta chains follows, all from one sample in a study of blood T cell repertoires in COVID-19. Using immunoSEQ multiplex PCR, the repertoire was profiled, and TCRdb retains in-frame clones only, with some absent. The sample carries about 80,000 clones, roughly 80% recorded once. Sequenced material: peripheral blood. The receptors shown here come from a woman between 70 and 85 years old with acute or convalescent COVID-19. Both conserved end residues are part of each CDR3. A D gene is named only where the DNA matches it firmly. Not every row has a clone size; where given, it reads once, few, many or a size class.

>TRBV19|TRBJ1-5|-|-|13
TGTGCCAGCCAGCGGGGGCAAGCGAGCCCCCAGCATTTT
CASQRGQASPQHF
>TRBV6-5|TRBJ1-2|-|-|11
TGTGCCAGCAGGGGAGGGAGCGGCTACACCTTC
CASRGGSGYTF
>TRBV5-1|TRBJ2-7|TRBD2|-|14
TGCGCCAGCAGCCCTACTAGCGGATCCTACGAGCAGTACTTC
CASSPTSGSYEQYF
>TRBV7-7|TRBJ2-5|TRBD1|-|14
TGTGCCAGCAGCCAACAGGGGGGCCTGGAGACCCAGTACTTC
CASSQQGGLETQYF
>TRBV5-1|TRBJ2-5|-|-|15
TGCGCCAGCAGCCTCGACGGAGACCCGTTAGAGACCCAGTACTTC
CASSLDGDPLETQYF
>TRBV29-1|TRBJ1-2|-|-|12
TGCAGCGGGGTACTAAGGCACTATGGCTACACCTTC
CSGVLRHYGYTF
>TRBV5-1|TRBJ2-7|TRBD2|-|15
TGCGCCAGCAGCTTGGTTTTAGCGGGAGAGGGTGAGCAGTACTTC
CASSLVLAGEGEQYF
>TRBV19|TRBJ1-4|-|-|15
TGTGCCAGTAGTTGGTCGACAGCAACTAATGAAAAACTGTTTTTT
CASSWSTATNEKLFF
>TRBV7-9|TRBJ1-4|-|-|17
TGTGCCAGCAGCTTAGCGATATCTTTTGGGGGGAGTGAAAAACTGTTTTTT
CASSLAISFGGSEKLFF
>TRBV11-2|TRBJ1-1|-|once|14
TGTGCCAGCAGCTCGGTACGAGGGAACACTGAAGCTTTCTTT
CASSSVRGNTEAFF
>TRBV29-1|TRBJ1-4|-|few|12
TGCAGCGTTAGGTGGCGCGGTGAAAAACTGTTTTTT
CSVRWRGEKLFF
>TRBV15|TRBJ1-3|-|-|16
TGTGCCACCAGCAGAGATCGAGAGAGCTCTGGAAACACCATATATTTT
CATSRDRESSGNTIYF
>TRBV29-1|TRBJ1-2|-|-|14
TGCAGCGTTGATTTAGCACGCTCCCCCTATGGCTACACCTTC
CSVDLARSPYGYTF
>TRBV10-3|TRBJ1-2|-|-|13
TGTGCCATCAGTGGACAGTTAAACTATGGCTACACCTTC
CAISGQLNYGYTF
>TRBV11-2|TRBJ1-2|TRBD1|-|16
TGTGCCAGCAGCTTAGATCTGGACAGGACTAACTATGGCTACACCTTC
CASSLDLDRTNYGYTF
>TRBV3-1/TRBV3-2|TRBJ2-2|-|-|14
TGTGCCAGCAGCCAATCCGGGGTCACCGGGGAGCTGTTTTTT
CASSQSGVTGELFF
>TRBV5-1|TRBJ1-1|-|-|15
TGCGCCAGCAGCAGCGGGGTACTGACTATTCCTGAAGCTTTCTTT
CASSSGVLTIPEAFF
>TRBV7-2|TRBJ2-5|TRBD1|-|16
TGTGCCAGCAGCTTGTTGGCCGGGACGGGACAGGAGACCCAGTACTTC
CASSLLAGTGQETQYF
>TRBV30|TRBJ1-1|TRBD1|-|12
TGTGCCTGGGACAGGGGGAACACTGAAGCTTTCTTT
CAWDRGNTEAFF
>TRBV10-1|TRBJ2-5|TRBD2|-|13
TGCGCCAGCAGCGGGGACTACCCGGCGGCCCAGTACTTC
CASSGDYPAAQYF
>TRBV2|TRBJ2-7|-|-|11
TGTGCCAGCAGTGAGAGAGTCGGGCAGTACTTC
CASSERVGQYF
>TRBV30|TRBJ2-1|-|-|13
TGTGCCTGGAGGTCTAGGGGTACCGGTGAGCAGTTCTTC
CAWRSRGTGEQFF
>TRBV25-1|TRBJ2-5|TRBD2|-|13
TGTGCCAGCAGTGTTTGGGAGGGGAAGACCCAGTACTTC
CASSVWEGKTQYF
>TRBV5-1|TRBJ1-2|-|-|15
TGCGCCAGCAGCTTGATGGGGAGGGTGAACTATGGCTACACCTTC
CASSLMGRVNYGYTF
>TRBV9|TRBJ1-5|-|-|16
TGTGCCAGCAGCGCCGCGGGGGAGATAGGCAATCAGCCCCAGCATTTT
CASSAAGEIGNQPQHF
>TRBV29-1|TRBJ2-3|-|-|13
TGCAGCGTTGAAGAGGAGTTTACAGATACGCAGTATTTT
CSVEEEFTDTQYF
>TRBV3-1/TRBV3-2|TRBJ1-5|-|-|14
TGTGCCAGCAGCAACGGGGGGGGAGGTCAGCCCCAGCATTTT
CASSNGGGGQPQHF
>TRBV30|TRBJ1-1|-|few|13
TGTGCCTGGAGATTGACAGTGAACACTGAAGCTTTCTTT
CAWRLTVNTEAFF
>TRBV19|TRBJ1-2|-|few|12
TGTGCCAGTAGTATATCGACGGGTGGCTACACCTTC
CASSISTGGYTF
>TRBV3-1/TRBV3-2|TRBJ2-2|-|-|14
TGTGCCAGCACCTCAGGGATAAGCACCGGGGAGCTGTTTTTT
CASTSGISTGELFF
>TRBV23-1|TRBJ1-3|-|-|15
TGCGCCAGCATCTGGGGGGACCCCCCGGGGGACACCATATATTTT
CASIWGDPPGDTIYF
>TRBV2|TRBJ2-5|TRBD2|once|16
TGTGCCAGCAGTTCCACACTAGCGGGGATACAAGAGACCCAGTACTTC
CASSSTLAGIQETQYF
>TRBV18|TRBJ2-5|TRBD2|-|18
TGTGCCAGCTCACCAATTCCGGGACTAGCGGGACGGTGGGAGACCCAGTACTTC
CASSPIPGLAGRWETQYF
>TRBV19|TRBJ1-2|-|-|13
TGTGCCAGTAGGGACAGCGGCAGGCGGGGCTACACCTTC
CASRDSGRRGYTF
>TRBV19|TRBJ1-5|-|-|14
TGTGCCAGTAGTAGCTCCGGGGATTGGCAGCCCCAGCATTTT
CASSSSGDWQPQHF
>TRBV30|TRBJ2-1|TRBD1|-|14
TGTGCCTGGGGCCCGGAGACAGGGGGCAATGAGCAGTTCTTC
CAWGPETGGNEQFF
>TRBV11-2|TRBJ2-7|-|-|15
TGTGCCAGCAGCCCCCTTCGAGGTACCTCCTACGAGCAGTACTTC
CASSPLRGTSYEQYF